The next 12 T cell receptor beta chains were all read from a single sample in a study of blood T cell repertoires in COVID-19. Produced via immunoSEQ multiplex PCR; TCRdb's table is partial and in-frame only. Among a few hundred thousand clones, 80% to 90% were seen once, and the ten largest hold 7.8%. The sequencing sample was made of peripheral blood. The receptor set was obtained from a woman between 50 and 59 years old who had recovered from COVID-19.

As to this clone: This sample also contains other DNA sequences that code for the same CDR3. This rearrangement joins TRBV4-2 to TRBJ1-5; 12 positions agree with TRBD1. V was pared by 0 bases and J by 6 bases, with 15 bases of the junction left unmatched. The CDR3 length is 20 residues. The V gene's germline CDR1 is LGHNA and CDR2 YNFKEQ. DNA of the CDR3: TGTGCCAGCAGCCAAGAAGTTTCGAATAGGGACAGGGGGCTAATTCAGCCCCAGCATTTT. Residues: CASSQEVSNRDRGLIQPQHF.

Details on this clone: Other DNA sequences of this sample code for an identical CDR3. The chain couples TRBV7-2 to TRBJ1-1; D gene uncertain. Germline assignment: CDR1 SGHTA and CDR2 FQGNSA. The CDR3 extends over 14 amino acids. V lost 2 bases, J lost 0 bases, and 7 bases lay in between. The CDR3 DNA sequence: TGTGCCAGCAGCTTACGCGGATTGAACACTGAAGCTTTCTTT. Translation: CASSLRGLNTEAFF.

The rearrangement uses TRBV3-1 (or the pseudogene TRBV3-2) and TRBJ2-3; tentatively, D is TRBD2 (6 bases). The CDR3 is made up of 15 amino acids. Trimming cost V 1 base and J 1 base, with 9 bases left between them. Germline V lookup: CDR1 LGHDT, CDR2 YNNKEL (reference sequence). The CDR3 DNA sequence: TGTGCCAGCAGCCAAGGCGGGATTCGCACAGATACGCAGTATTTT. Protein product: CASSQGGIRTDTQYF.

The chain carries TRBV6-5 and TRBJ2-3; 8 bases are a match to TRBD1. Germline V CDR1 and CDR2: MNHEY, SVGAGI. Trimming removed 7 bases from V and 2 bases from J; junction bases left unmatched: 8. This CDR3 spans 15 amino acids. In DNA, the CDR3 is TGTGCCAGCACTTCGGACAGGGAGCTCACAGATACGCAGTATTTT. It translates to CASTSDRELTDTQYF.

This rearrangement joins TRBV20-1 to TRBJ1-2; 7 bases map to TRBD1. After removal of 4 bases from V and 8 bases from J, the junction contained 4 bases not matched to a gene. CDR3 length equals 11 residues. CDR1 is DFQATT and CDR2 is SNEGSKA in the germline V gene (reference sequence). In DNA form, the CDR3 reads TGCAGTGCTAACAGGGGAGAGGGCTACACCTTC. Translated, it gives CSANRGEGYTF.

This clone was found a few times. This chain links TRBV28 with TRBJ1-3; D is possibly TRBD1 (5 bases). The CDR3 covers 14 residues. CDR1 and CDR2 from the germline V gene are MDHEN and SYDVKM. The ends were cut back, 9 bases at V and 3 bases at J, with 15 bases in the middle. The CDR3 DNA is TGTGCCAGTCTTACGACAGTCCTTGGAAACACCATATATTTT. Its protein is CASLTTVLGNTIYF.

The chain combines TRBV7-2 with TRBJ2-7; possibly TRBD1 for D (5 bases). Trimming shortened V by 5 bases and J by 0 bases, and 11 bases separated the two germline ends. Germline loops: CDR1 SGHTA, CDR2 FQGNSA. The CDR3 covers 14 residues. The CDR3, as DNA: TGTGCCAGCAGCCTCATTCAGGGCTCCTACGAGCAGTACTTC. Its translation: CASSLIQGSYEQYF.

This clone has more than one count but fewer than ten. The chain carries TRBV20-1 and TRBJ1-3, with D tentatively TRBD1 (5 bases). CDR3 length: 14 amino acids. The V end was cut by 3 bases, the J end by 2 bases, with 11 bases between. Germline CDR1 reads DFQATT; CDR2 reads SNEGSKA (reference sequence). The CDR3 protein is CSASPRVAGNTIYF. CDR3 nucleotide sequence: TGCAGTGCTAGTCCCAGGGTGGCTGGAAACACCATATATTTT.

V and J are TRBV19 and TRBJ1-3, with 8 bases lining up with TRBD1. The CDR3 consists of 14 residues. CDR1 is LNHDA and CDR2 is SQIVND in the germline V gene (reference sequence). The junction had 4 bases not matched to a gene; V was cut back by 9 bases and J by 0 bases. In nucleotides, the CDR3 is TGTGCCAGCGCCGACAGGGGCTCTGGAAACACCATATATTTT. Translated: CASADRGSGNTIYF.

The J gene is TRBJ1-1, the V gene TRBV20-1, with TRBD1 matching 8 bases. The CDR3 extends over 12 amino acids. J gave up 9 bases and V 3 bases, and 6 bases lay outside the gene matches. Germline loops: CDR1 DFQATT, CDR2 SNEGSKA (reference sequence). The CDR3 region is CSASVRDRKAFF. DNA of the CDR3: TGCAGTGCTAGTGTCCGGGACAGGAAAGCTTTCTTT.

The table lists this clone with a few counts. The J gene is TRBJ1-2, the V gene TRBV28; maybe TRBD1 (5 bases). The CDR3 consists of 13 residues. Trimming shortened V by 6 bases and J by 4 bases, and 12 bases separated the two germline ends. Germline CDR1 MDHEN, CDR2 SYDVKM. CDR3 DNA: TGTGCCAGCAGGCCAGGGATTGGCTATGGCTACACCTTC. This encodes CASRPGIGYGYTF.

Notes on this clone: A junction boundary mismatches the germline segment, possibly from a read error. J is TRBJ2-1 and V is TRBV7-7, with a tentative D call TRBD1 (6 bases). Germline V CDR1 and CDR2: SSHAT, FNYEAQ (reference sequence). This CDR3 spans 17 amino acids. CDR3 DNA: TGTGCTAGCAGTCGACTCCACCCCGGACAGTCCTACAATGAGCAGTTCTTC. Its protein is CASSRLHPGQSYNEQFF.